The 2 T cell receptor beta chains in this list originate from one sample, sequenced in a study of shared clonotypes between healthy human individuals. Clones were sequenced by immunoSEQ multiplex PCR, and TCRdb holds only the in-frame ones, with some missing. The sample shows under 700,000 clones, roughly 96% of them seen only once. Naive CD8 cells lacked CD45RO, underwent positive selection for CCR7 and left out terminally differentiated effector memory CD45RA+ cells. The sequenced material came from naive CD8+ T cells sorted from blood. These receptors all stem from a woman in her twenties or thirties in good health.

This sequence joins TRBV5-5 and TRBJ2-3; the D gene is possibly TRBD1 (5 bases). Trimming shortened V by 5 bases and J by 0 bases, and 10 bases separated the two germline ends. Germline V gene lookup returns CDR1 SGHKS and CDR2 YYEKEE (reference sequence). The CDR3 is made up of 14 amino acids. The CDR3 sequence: CASSSGMSTDTQYF. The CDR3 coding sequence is TGTGCCAGCAGTTCAGGGATGAGCACAGATACGCAGTATTTT.

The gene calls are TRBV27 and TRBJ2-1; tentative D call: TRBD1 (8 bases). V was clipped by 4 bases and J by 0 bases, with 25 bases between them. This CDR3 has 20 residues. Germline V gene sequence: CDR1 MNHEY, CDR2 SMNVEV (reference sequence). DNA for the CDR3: TGTGCCAGCAGTTCTCTCCGGGCGGACAGGGAGGGAAGCTCCTACAATGAGCAGTTCTTC. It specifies CASSSLRADREGSSYNEQFF.